This T cell receptor (beta chain) was documented in a study of blood T cell repertoires in COVID-19. This clone appeared a single time. Per the study methods: By means of reference gene primer amplification, nucleated cell counts were estimated. Here immunoSEQ multiplex PCR was the method, and the copy in TCRdb shows in-frame clones only, minus some. V, J and clone size reflect that table, while D and trimming were determined from the DNA. Altogether under 300,000 clones are present, approximately 85% being singletons, with the ten largest covering 4%. Per the germline V gene, CDR1 is GTSNPN and CDR2 is SVGIG (reference sequence). V was clipped by 4 bases and J by 6 bases, with 16 bases between them. The CDR3 runs to 15 residues.

This TCR was sampled from a man in his forties or fifties with acute or convalescent COVID-19. Input material: peripheral blood. J is TRBJ1-6 and V is TRBV30; D not resolved. In DNA, the CDR3 is TGTGCCTGGACCGACCTTAGGAGGCCTAATTCACCCCTCCACTTT. It encodes CAWTDLRRPNSPLHF.